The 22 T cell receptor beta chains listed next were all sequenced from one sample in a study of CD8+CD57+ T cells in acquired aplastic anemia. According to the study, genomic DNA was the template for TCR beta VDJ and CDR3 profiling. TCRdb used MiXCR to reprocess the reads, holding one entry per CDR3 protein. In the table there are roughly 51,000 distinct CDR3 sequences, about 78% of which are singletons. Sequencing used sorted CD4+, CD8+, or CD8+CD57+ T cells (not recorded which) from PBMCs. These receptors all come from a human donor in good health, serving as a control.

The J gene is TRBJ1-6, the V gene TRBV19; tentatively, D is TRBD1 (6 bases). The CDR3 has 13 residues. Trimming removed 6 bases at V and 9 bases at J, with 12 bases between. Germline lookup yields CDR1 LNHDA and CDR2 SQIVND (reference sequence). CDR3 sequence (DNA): TGTGCCAGTAGAGGGGGGCTCAGTTCACCCCTCCACTTT. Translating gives CASRGGLSSPLHF.

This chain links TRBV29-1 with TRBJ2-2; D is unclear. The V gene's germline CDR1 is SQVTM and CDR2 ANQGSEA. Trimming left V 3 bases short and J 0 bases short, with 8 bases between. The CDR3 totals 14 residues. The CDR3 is CSVEEMTNTGELFF. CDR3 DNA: TGCAGCGTTGAGGAGATGACGAACACCGGGGAGCTGTTTTTT.

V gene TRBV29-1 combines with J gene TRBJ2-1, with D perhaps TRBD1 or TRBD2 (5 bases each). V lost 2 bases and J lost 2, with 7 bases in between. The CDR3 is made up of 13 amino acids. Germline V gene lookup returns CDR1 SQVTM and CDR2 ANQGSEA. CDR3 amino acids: CSVERDPYNEQFF. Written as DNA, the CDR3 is TGCAGCGTTGAAAGGGACCCCTACAATGAGCAGTTCTTC.

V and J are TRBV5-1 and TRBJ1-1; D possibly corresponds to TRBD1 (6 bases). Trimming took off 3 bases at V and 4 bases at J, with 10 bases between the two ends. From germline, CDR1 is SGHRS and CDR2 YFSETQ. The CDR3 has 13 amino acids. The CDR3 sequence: CASSWETGTEAFF. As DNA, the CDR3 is TGCGCCAGCAGCTGGGAGACAGGCACTGAAGCTTTCTTT.

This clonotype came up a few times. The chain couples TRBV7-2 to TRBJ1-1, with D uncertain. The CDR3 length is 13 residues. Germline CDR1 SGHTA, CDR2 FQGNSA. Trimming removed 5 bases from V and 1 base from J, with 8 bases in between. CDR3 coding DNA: TGTGCCAGCAGCCGAGGGCAGAACACTGAAGCTTTCTTT. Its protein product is CASSRGQNTEAFF.

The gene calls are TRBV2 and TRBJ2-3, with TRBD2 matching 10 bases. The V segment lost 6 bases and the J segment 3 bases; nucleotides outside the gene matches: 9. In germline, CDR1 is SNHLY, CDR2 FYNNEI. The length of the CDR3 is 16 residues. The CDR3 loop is CASRLSGGAGTDTQYF. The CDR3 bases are TGTGCCAGCAGACTCAGCGGGGGGGCAGGGACAGATACGCAGTATTTT.

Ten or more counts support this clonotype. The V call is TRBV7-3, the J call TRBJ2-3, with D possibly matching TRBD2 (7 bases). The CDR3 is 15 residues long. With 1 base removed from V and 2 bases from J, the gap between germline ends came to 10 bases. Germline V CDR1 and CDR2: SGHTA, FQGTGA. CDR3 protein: CASSLMGGATDTQYF. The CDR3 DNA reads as TGTGCCAGCAGCTTAATGGGGGGGGCCACAGATACGCAGTATTTT. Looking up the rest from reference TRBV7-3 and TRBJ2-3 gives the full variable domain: GAGVSQTPSNKVTEKGKYVELRCDPISGHTALYWYRQSLGQGPEFLIYFQGTGAADDSGLPNDRFFAVRPEGSVSTLKIQRTERGDSAVYLCASSLMGGATDTQYFGPGTRLTVL.

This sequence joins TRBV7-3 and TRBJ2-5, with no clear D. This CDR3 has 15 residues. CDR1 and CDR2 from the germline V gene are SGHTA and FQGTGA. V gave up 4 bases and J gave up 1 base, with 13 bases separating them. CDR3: CASSSPGGLQETQYF. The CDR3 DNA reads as TGTGCCAGCAGCTCCCCGGGCGGCCTCCAAGAGACCCAGTACTTC.

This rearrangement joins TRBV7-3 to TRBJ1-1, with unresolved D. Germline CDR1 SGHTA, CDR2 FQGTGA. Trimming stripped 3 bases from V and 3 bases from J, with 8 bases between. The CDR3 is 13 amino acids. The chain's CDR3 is CASSFSQDTEAFF. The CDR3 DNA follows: TGTGCCAGCAGCTTCTCGCAGGACACTGAAGCTTTCTTT.

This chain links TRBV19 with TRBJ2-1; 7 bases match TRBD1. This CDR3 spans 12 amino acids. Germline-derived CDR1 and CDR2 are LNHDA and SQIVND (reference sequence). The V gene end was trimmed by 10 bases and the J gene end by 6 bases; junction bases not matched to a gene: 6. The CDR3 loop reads CATLTGPNEQFF. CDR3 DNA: TGTGCCACCCTGACAGGGCCCAATGAGCAGTTCTTC.

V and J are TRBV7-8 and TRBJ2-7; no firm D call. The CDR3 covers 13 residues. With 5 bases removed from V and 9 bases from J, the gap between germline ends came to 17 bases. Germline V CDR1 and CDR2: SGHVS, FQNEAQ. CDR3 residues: CASSNTVPEAQYF. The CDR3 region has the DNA TGTGCCAGCAGCAATACAGTTCCTGAGGCGCAGTACTTC.

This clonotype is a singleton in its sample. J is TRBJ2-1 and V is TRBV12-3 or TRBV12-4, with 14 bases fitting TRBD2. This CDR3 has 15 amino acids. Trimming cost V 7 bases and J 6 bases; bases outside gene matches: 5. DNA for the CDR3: TGTGCCAGCATCCTTGGGACTAGCGGGGGCAATGAGCAGTTCTTC. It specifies CASILGTSGGNEQFF.

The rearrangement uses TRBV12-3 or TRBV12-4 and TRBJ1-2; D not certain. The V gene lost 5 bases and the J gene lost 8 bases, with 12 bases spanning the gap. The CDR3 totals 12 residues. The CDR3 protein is CASSPSGFGYTF. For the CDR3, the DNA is TGTGCCAGCAGTCCCTCGGGGTTCGGCTACACCTTC.

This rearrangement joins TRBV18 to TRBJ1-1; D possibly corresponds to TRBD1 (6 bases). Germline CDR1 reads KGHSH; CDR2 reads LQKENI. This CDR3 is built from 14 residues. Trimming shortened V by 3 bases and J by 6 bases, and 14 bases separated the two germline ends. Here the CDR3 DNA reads TGTGCCAGCTCACCGGTGGGGGGCAGCGCTGAAGCTTTCTTT. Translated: CASSPVGGSAEAFF.

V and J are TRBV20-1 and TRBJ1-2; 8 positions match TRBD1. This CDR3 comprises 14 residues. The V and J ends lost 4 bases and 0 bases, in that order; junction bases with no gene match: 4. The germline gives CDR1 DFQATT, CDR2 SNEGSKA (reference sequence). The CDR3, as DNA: TGCAGTGCTATCGGACAGGGATCTAACTATGGCTACACCTTC. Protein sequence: CSAIGQGSNYGYTF.

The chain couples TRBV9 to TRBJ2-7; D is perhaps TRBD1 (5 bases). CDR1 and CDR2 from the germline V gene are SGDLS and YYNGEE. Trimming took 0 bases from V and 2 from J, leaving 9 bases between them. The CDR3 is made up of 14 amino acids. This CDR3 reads CASSVVQGAYEQYF. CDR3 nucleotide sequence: TGTGCCAGCAGCGTAGTCCAGGGTGCCTACGAGCAGTACTTC. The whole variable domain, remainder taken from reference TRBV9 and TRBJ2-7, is DSGVTQTPKHLITATGQRVTLRCSPRSGDLSVYWYQQSLDQGLQFLIQYYNGEERAKGNILERFSAQQFPDLHSELNLSSLELGDSALYFCASSVVQGAYEQYFGPGTRLTVT.

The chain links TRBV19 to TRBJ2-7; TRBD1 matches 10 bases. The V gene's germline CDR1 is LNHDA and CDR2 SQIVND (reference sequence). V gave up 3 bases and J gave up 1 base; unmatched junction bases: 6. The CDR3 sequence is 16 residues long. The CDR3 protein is CASSIGGQGTSYEQYF. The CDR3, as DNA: TGTGCCAGTAGTATTGGGGGACAGGGGACGTCCTACGAGCAGTACTTC.

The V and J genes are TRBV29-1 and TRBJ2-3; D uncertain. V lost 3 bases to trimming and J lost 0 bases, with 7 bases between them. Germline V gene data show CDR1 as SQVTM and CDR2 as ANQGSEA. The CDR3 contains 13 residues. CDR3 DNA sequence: TGCAGCGTTGACCAAGTTAGCACAGATACGCAGTATTTT. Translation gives CSVDQVSTDTQYF.

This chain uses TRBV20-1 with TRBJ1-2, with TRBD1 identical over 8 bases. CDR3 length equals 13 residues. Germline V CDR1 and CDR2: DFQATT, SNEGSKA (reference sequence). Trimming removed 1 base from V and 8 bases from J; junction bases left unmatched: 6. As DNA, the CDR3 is TGCAGTGCTAGAGTGGGACAGGCCCTGGGCTACACCTTC. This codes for CSARVGQALGYTF.

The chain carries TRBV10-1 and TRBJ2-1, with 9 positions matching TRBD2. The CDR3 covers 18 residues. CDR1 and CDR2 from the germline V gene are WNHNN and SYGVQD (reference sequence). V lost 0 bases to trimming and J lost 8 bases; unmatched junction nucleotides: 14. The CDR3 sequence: CASSESHHSGSWFDEQFF. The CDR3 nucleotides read TGCGCCAGCAGTGAGTCCCACCATAGCGGGAGTTGGTTTGATGAGCAGTTCTTC.

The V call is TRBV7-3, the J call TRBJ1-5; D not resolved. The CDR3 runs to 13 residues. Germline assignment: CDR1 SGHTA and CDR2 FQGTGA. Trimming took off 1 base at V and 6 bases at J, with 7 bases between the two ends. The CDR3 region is CASSLNNLQPQHF. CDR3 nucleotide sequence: TGTGCCAGCAGCTTAAATAACCTTCAGCCCCAGCATTTT.

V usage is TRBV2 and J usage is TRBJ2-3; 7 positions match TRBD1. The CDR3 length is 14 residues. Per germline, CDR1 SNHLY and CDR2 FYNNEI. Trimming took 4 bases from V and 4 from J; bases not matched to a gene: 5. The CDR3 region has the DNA TGTGCCAGCAGTGGACAGGGTGGCCCAGATACGCAGTATTTT. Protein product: CASSGQGGPDTQYF.